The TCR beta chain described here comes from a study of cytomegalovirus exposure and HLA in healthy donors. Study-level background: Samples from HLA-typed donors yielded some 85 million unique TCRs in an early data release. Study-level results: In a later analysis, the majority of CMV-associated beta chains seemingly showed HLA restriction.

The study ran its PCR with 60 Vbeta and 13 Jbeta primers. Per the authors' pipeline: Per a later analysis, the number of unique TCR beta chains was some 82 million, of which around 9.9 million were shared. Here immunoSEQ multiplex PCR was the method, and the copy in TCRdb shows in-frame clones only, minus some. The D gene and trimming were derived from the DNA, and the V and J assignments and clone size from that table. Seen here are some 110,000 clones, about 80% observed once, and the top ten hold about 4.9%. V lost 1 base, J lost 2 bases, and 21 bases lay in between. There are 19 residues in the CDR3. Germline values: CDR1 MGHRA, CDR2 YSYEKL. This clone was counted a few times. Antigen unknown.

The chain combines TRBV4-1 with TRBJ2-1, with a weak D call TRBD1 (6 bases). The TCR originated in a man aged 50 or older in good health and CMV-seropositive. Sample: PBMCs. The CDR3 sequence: CASSQVIRPGQRTYNEQFF. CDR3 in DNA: TGCGCCAGCAGCCAAGTTATCAGACCCGGACAGAGGACCTACAATGAGCAGTTCTTC.